This T cell receptor (beta chain) was captured by sequencing in a study of OX40 agonist ivuxolimab in advanced cancers. Study-wide context: Each patient was given ivuxolimab into a vein every 2 weeks, at 0.01 to 10 mg/kg.

General study points: With doses of 0.1 to 3.0 mg/kg, CD4+ and CD8+ blood T cells had undergone clonal expansion by week 6. Some patients who did not respond also had low normalized T-cell clonal expansion.

Only in-frame clones appear in the TCRdb table, and some are missing; sequencing was by immunoSEQ multiplex PCR. This sample has roughly 70,000 clones; more than 80% occur once, and the top ten carry 0.4% to 0.55%. V gave up 8 bases and J gave up 4 bases, with 14 bases separating them. Germline CDR1 is SNHLY and CDR2 is FYNNEI. This CDR3 is 13 amino acids long. Of note for this clone: Its specificity is not known.

The J gene is TRBJ2-5, the V gene TRBV2; D is ambiguous. Sequenced material: CD4+ or CD8+ T cells sorted from blood, taken in a trial of the OX40 agonist ivuxolimab. The receptor was derived from an adult with an advanced solid tumor such as melanoma, head and neck, liver or kidney cancer. The CDR3 protein is CASEGLVRETQYF. In DNA form, the CDR3 reads TGTGCCAGCGAAGGCCTAGTGCGAGAGACCCAGTACTTC.